This TCR beta chain was found in a study of shared clonotypes between healthy human individuals. The study's findings and limits: Having only a few donors restricted how much genetic and exposure-history diversity was captured.

At a deep level, the assay was run. Repertoires were generated with immunoSEQ multiplex PCR, while TCRdb's copy carries only in-frame clones and drops some. The repertoire holds around 700,000 clones, with less than 85% as singletons. The CDR3 contains 12 residues. Trimming shortened V by 5 bases and J by 13 bases, and 15 bases separated the two germline ends. Germline CDR1 is MDHEN and CDR2 is SYDVKM. The study drew its donors from healthy HIV-negative adults without recent acute infections or vaccinations. Turning to this clone: Its antigen is not identified.

The sequence came from a woman aged 30 to 39 in good health. The gene calls are TRBV28 and TRBJ2-1, with D perhaps matching TRBD2 (6 bases). The sequencing sample was made of memory CD4+ T cells sorted from blood. The subset is: CD45RA-negative fraction. CDR3 DNA sequence: TGTGCCAGCAGTCCCCTGACTAGTCTCCAGTTCTTC. This gives the protein CASSPLTSLQFF.